One sample yielded the 30 T cell receptor beta chains listed below, sequenced in a study of OX40 agonist ivuxolimab in advanced cancers. Clones were read by immunoSEQ multiplex PCR, and TCRdb kept only the in-frame ones, dropping some. The repertoire holds about 77,000 clones, with less than 90% as singletons. Sample: CD4+ or CD8+ T cells sorted from blood, taken in a trial of the OX40 agonist ivuxolimab. Source of these receptors: an adult with an advanced solid tumor such as melanoma, head and neck, liver or kidney cancer.

The chain employs TRBV4-3 and TRBJ2-1, with D possibly TRBD2 on 6 matching bases. The CDR3 sequence is 18 residues long. Germline loops: CDR1 LGHNA, CDR2 YSLEER. V lost 1 base and J 0 bases, leaving 16 bases between the germline ends. The CDR3 protein is CASSQAAGLASSYNEQFF. CDR3 bases: TGCGCCAGCAGCCAAGCGGCGGGGCTAGCGAGCTCCTACAATGAGCAGTTCTTC.

The J gene is TRBJ1-3, the V gene TRBV4-2, with TRBD1 matching over 12 bases. The germline gives CDR1 LGHNA, CDR2 YNFKEQ. This CDR3 has 18 residues. V trimming: 3 bases; J trimming: 5 bases; junction bases outside the gene matches: 11. Here the CDR3 DNA reads TGTGCCAGCAGCCATTACGGGACAGGGGGCGAAAACCGAAACACCATATATTTT. It codes for CASSHYGTGGENRNTIYF.

This chain connects TRBV4-1 to TRBJ1-1; possibly TRBD1 for D (6 bases). The CDR3 loop spans 16 amino acids. Trimming took off 1 base at V and 1 base at J, with 13 bases between the two ends. Germline loops: CDR1 MGHRA, CDR2 YSYEKL. CDR3 in amino acids: CASSQGTGTRNTEAFF. CDR3 bases: TGCGCCAGCAGCCAAGGAACCGGGACAAGGAACACTGAAGCTTTCTTT.

The chain employs TRBV5-1 and TRBJ2-5; 12 bases are shared with TRBD2. J lost 4 bases, V lost 4 bases, and 5 bases had no gene match. The CDR3 extends over 15 amino acids. Germline assignment: CDR1 SGHRS and CDR2 YFSETQ. The CDR3 sequence: CASSRMTSGGETQYF. CDR3 nucleotides: TGCGCCAGCAGCCGAATGACTAGCGGGGGAGAGACCCAGTACTTC.

This chain joins TRBV7-3 and TRBJ2-3; TRBD2 aligns across 9 bases. CDR1 and CDR2 (germline): SGHTA, FQGTGA. The CDR3 is 15 residues long. The junction had 11 bases not matched to a gene; V was cut back by 5 bases and J by 8 bases. The CDR3 sequence: CASSETPTSGGTQYF. The CDR3 coding sequence is TGTGCCAGCAGCGAGACGCCGACTAGCGGAGGTACGCAGTATTTT.

This clone was seen a single time. The chain is built from TRBV19 and TRBJ1-4; 9 bases align to TRBD1. The CDR3 covers 18 residues. V trimming: 9 bases; J trimming: 4 bases; junction bases outside the gene matches: 18. Germline V gene data show CDR1 as LNHDA and CDR2 as SQIVND (reference sequence). The CDR3, as DNA: TGTGCCAGCCGTAGTCTAACAGGGGGCAGGGGACTTAATGAAAAACTGTTTTTT. Protein product: CASRSLTGGRGLNEKLFF.

The V gene is TRBV18, the J gene TRBJ1-4, with a tentative D call TRBD1 (5 bases). This CDR3 contains 18 residues. Per germline, CDR1 KGHSH and CDR2 LQKENI. V was clipped by 3 bases and J by 7 bases, with 24 bases between them. The CDR3 loop reads CASSPVLPSIRVGEKLFF. The DNA for the CDR3 is TGTGCCAGCTCACCGGTTTTGCCATCTATCAGGGTAGGTGAAAAACTGTTTTTT.

The genes are TRBV5-1 and TRBJ2-1; D may be TRBD1 (5 bases). The CDR3 is 15 residues long. V was shortened by 7 bases and J by 0 bases, with 14 bases between the two germline ends. Germline CDR1 reads SGHRS; CDR2 reads YFSETQ. The CDR3 bases are TGCGCCAGCGACCGAACAGGTAGCTCCTACAATGAGCAGTTCTTC. It encodes CASDRTGSSYNEQFF.

The chain links TRBV5-1 to TRBJ2-5, with D perhaps matching TRBD1 (6 bases). CDR3 length equals 13 residues. Trimming removed 4 bases at V and 6 bases at J, with 13 bases between. Germline V gene sequence: CDR1 SGHRS, CDR2 YFSETQ. The CDR3 region is CASSLPDSQTQYF. The CDR3 region has the DNA TGCGCCAGCAGCCTTCCGGACAGTCAGACCCAGTACTTC.

This clone has just a few counts. The V call is TRBV5-6, the J call TRBJ2-5; D might be TRBD1 or TRBD2, each matching 5 bases. Germline CDR1 SGHDT, CDR2 YYEEEE. This CDR3 comprises 13 residues. The ends were cut back, 4 bases at V and 5 bases at J, with 12 bases in the middle. CDR3 bases: TGTGCCAGCAGCCTCCGGGACGTCGAGACCCAGTACTTC. Translating it yields CASSLRDVETQYF.

This clone has more than one count but fewer than ten. V is TRBV7-2 and J is TRBJ1-1, with D possibly being TRBD1 (6 bases). There are 15 residues in the CDR3. Trimming took 3 bases from V and 1 from J, leaving 12 bases between them. Germline V gene sequence: CDR1 SGHTA, CDR2 FQGNSA. CDR3 nucleotide sequence: TGTGCCAGCAGCTTCCCGGGACACCAGAACACTGAAGCTTTCTTT. It is translated as CASSFPGHQNTEAFF. Based on the CDR3 plus reference TRBV7-2 and TRBJ1-1, the full variable domain is GAGVSQSPSNKVTEKGKDVELRCDPISGHTALYWYRQSLGQGLEFLIYFQGNSAPDKSGLPSDRFSAERTGGSVSTLTIQRTQQEDSAVYLCASSFPGHQNTEAFFGQGTRLTVV.

The chain carries TRBV7-2 and TRBJ2-7, with no clear D. V was shortened by 4 bases and J by 3 bases, with 4 bases between the two germline ends. This CDR3 has 11 amino acids. Per germline, CDR1 SGHTA and CDR2 FQGNSA. CDR3 nucleotides: TGTGCCAGCAGCTCATTCTACGAGCAGTACTTC. This codes for CASSSFYEQYF.

The chain uses TRBV2 and TRBJ2-3; D gene uncertain. The CDR3 has 11 amino acids. Trimming left V 5 bases short and J 4 bases short, with 4 bases between. Looked up from germline, CDR1 is SNHLY and CDR2 is FYNNEI. The CDR3 nucleotides are TGTGCCAGCAGTTTCCCAGATACGCAGTATTTT. It translates to CASSFPDTQYF.

The sample holds one count of this clone. This chain uses TRBV6-6 with TRBJ2-7; 9 nucleotides match TRBD1. The ends lost 6 bases at V and 7 bases at J; junction bases unmatched: 7. Germline V gene data show CDR1 as MNHNY and CDR2 as SVGAGI (reference sequence). This CDR3 has 13 residues. CDR3 in amino acids: CASRRDRGGEQYF. In DNA form, the CDR3 reads TGTGCCAGCAGACGCGACAGGGGGGGAGAGCAGTACTTC.

This clone was counted a single time. The chain links TRBV30 to TRBJ2-3, with a tentative D call TRBD2 (7 bases). Germline values: CDR1 GTSNPN, CDR2 SVGIG (reference sequence). Trimming cost V 5 bases and J 4 bases, with 19 bases left between them. The CDR3 runs to 15 residues. In DNA, the CDR3 is TGTGCCTGGGACAAGGGGGGCGGGGGTTCAGATACGCAGTATTTT. Its protein is CAWDKGGGGSDTQYF.

This clone was observed a few times. The gene calls are TRBV10-3 and TRBJ1-1; D is undetermined. CDR3 length equals 13 residues. Germline CDR1 ENHRY, CDR2 SYGVKD. The ends were cut back, 3 bases at V and 6 bases at J, with 11 bases in the middle. For the CDR3, the DNA is TGTGCCATCAGTGATCAAGGTGGGGCTGAAGCTTTCTTT. Encoded protein: CAISDQGGAEAFF.

The chain is built from TRBV4-1 and TRBJ1-3; 7 bases line up with TRBD1. The CDR3 consists of 17 residues. J lost 3 bases, V lost 4 bases, and 12 bases had no gene match. CDR1 is MGHRA and CDR2 is YSYEKL in the germline V gene. The CDR3 DNA follows: TGCGCCAGCAGCCCAGGGGGGGTCAGGGGCCGTGGAAACACCATATATTTT. Its protein is CASSPGGVRGRGNTIYF.

This chain uses TRBV4-3 with TRBJ2-6; D possibly matches TRBD1 or TRBD2 (5 bases each). V was cut by 3 bases and J by 0 bases, with 12 bases left in between. CDR1 and CDR2 from the germline V gene are LGHNA and YSLEER. The CDR3 has 17 residues. CDR3 sequence reads: CASSHGADDSGANVLTF. The CDR3 DNA is TGCGCCAGCAGCCACGGGGCAGACGACTCTGGGGCCAACGTCCTGACTTTC.

This chain connects TRBV5-1 to TRBJ2-3; D gene ambiguous. Trimming stripped 4 bases from V and 2 bases from J, with 11 bases between. CDR1 SGHRS and CDR2 YFSETQ come from the germline V gene. The CDR3 spans 14 residues. The chain's CDR3 is CASSPRRVTDTQYF. CDR3 coding DNA: TGCGCCAGCAGCCCCAGAAGGGTCACAGATACGCAGTATTTT.

The genes are TRBV4-1 and TRBJ1-4; no reliable D call. Trimming removed 6 bases from V and 4 bases from J, with 15 bases in between. From germline, CDR1 is MGHRA and CDR2 YSYEKL. The CDR3 is 15 amino acids. Here the CDR3 DNA reads TGCGCCAGCAGTAGTATCGGGCCGATTAATGAAAAACTGTTTTTT. Translating it yields CASSSIGPINEKLFF.

This chain joins TRBV7-9 and TRBJ2-7, with 9 bases that match TRBD2. This CDR3 has 16 residues. J gave up 5 bases and V 5 bases, and 13 bases lay outside the gene matches. Germline V lookup: CDR1 SEHNR, CDR2 FQNEAQ (reference sequence). CDR3 nucleotide sequence: TGTGCCAGCAGCCCCAGGGGAAGCGGGGGGCTCGACGAGCAGTACTTC. Translating gives CASSPRGSGGLDEQYF.

The genes are TRBV6-4 and TRBJ1-5, with 10 nucleotides matching TRBD1. The ends lost 0 bases at V and 5 bases at J; junction bases unmatched: 4. Germline V gene sequence: CDR1 MRHNA, CDR2 SNTAGT. This CDR3 comprises 16 residues. The CDR3 bases are TGTGCCAGCAGTGACTCGACAGGGGGCAGGGATCAGCCCCAGCATTTT. It is translated as CASSDSTGGRDQPQHF.

The rearrangement uses TRBV7-2 and TRBJ1-2; 11 bases fit TRBD1. Looked up from germline, CDR1 is SGHTA and CDR2 is FQGNSA. This CDR3 spans 15 amino acids. V was clipped by 5 bases and J by 4 bases; unmatched bases: 6. The DNA for the CDR3 is TGTGCCAGCAGCCCCACCGGGACAGGGGGCTATGGCTACACCTTC. This gives the protein CASSPTGTGGYGYTF. The entire variable domain, with the rest obtained from reference TRBV7-2 and TRBJ1-2, is as follows: GAGVSQSPSNKVTEKGKDVELRCDPISGHTALYWYRQSLGQGLEFLIYFQGNSAPDKSGLPSDRFSAERTGGSVSTLTIQRTQQEDSAVYLCASSPTGTGGYGYTFGSGTRLTVV.

This rearrangement joins TRBV19 to TRBJ2-3; no clear D gene. V dropped 8 bases and J dropped 2 bases, with 11 bases sitting between them. CDR1 and CDR2 from the germline V gene are LNHDA and SQIVND (reference sequence). There are 13 residues in the CDR3. The CDR3 nucleotides are TGTGCCAGTGGGATAAGTCTCACAGATACGCAGTATTTT. This encodes CASGISLTDTQYF.

This sequence joins TRBV9 and TRBJ1-2, with a weak D call TRBD1 (6 bases). The CDR3 runs to 20 residues. Between the trimmed V and J ends, which lost 4 bases and 4 bases, there was a span of 32 bases. CDR1 and CDR2 from the germline V gene are SGDLS and YYNGEE. The CDR3: CASSFRAGGPTGIGRYGYTF. CDR3 nucleotide sequence: TGTGCCAGCAGCTTCCGAGCTGGGGGACCGACAGGCATCGGCCGCTATGGCTACACCTTC. The full variable domain, rest sourced from reference TRBV9 and TRBJ1-2, is DSGVTQTPKHLITATGQRVTLRCSPRSGDLSVYWYQQSLDQGLQFLIQYYNGEERAKGNILERFSAQQFPDLHSELNLSSLELGDSALYFCASSFRAGGPTGIGRYGYTFGSGTRLTVV.

The chain uses TRBV30 and TRBJ1-6; D is possibly TRBD1 (5 bases). CDR3 length: 13 residues. The V and J ends lost 5 bases and 7 bases respectively, with 12 bases between them. Germline lookup yields CDR1 GTSNPN and CDR2 SVGIG (reference sequence). The DNA for the CDR3 is TGTGCCTGGGAAGGGGACCGAAATTCACCCCTCCACTTT. Its protein product is CAWEGDRNSPLHF.

V usage is TRBV11-2 and J usage is TRBJ1-1, with a weak D call TRBD1 (5 bases). Trimming pared 0 bases from V and 4 bases from J, leaving 12 bases between. Looked up from germline, CDR1 is SGHAT and CDR2 is FQNNGV. The CDR3 totals 15 residues. Written as DNA, the CDR3 is TGTGCCAGCAGCTTAGACAGGGTTCGGGTCACTGAAGCTTTCTTT. Protein sequence: CASSLDRVRVTEAFF.

This chain uses TRBV11-2 with TRBJ1-1, with 8 bases fitting TRBD1. V gave up 3 bases and J gave up 1 base; unmatched junction bases: 1. CDR1 and CDR2 from the germline V gene are SGHAT and FQNNGV. CDR3 length: 14 amino acids. CDR3 DNA: TGTGCCAGCAGCTTTGGACAGGGGAACACTGAAGCTTTCTTT. Translating it yields CASSFGQGNTEAFF.

This clone appeared once. The J gene is TRBJ2-1, the V gene TRBV7-2, with TRBD1 matching over 8 bases. Trimming removed 5 bases from V and 6 bases from J; junction bases left unmatched: 9. CDR3 size: 15 residues. The germline V gene encodes CDR1 SGHTA and CDR2 FQGNSA. The DNA of the CDR3 is TGTGCCAGCAGCATCCGGGACAGGTCGGTCAATGAGCAGTTCTTC. The encoded protein is CASSIRDRSVNEQFF.

This chain links TRBV7-8 with TRBJ2-5; D ambiguous. V dropped 2 bases and J dropped 5 bases, with 6 bases sitting between them. Germline V CDR1 and CDR2: SGHVS, FQNEAQ. The length of the CDR3 is 12 residues. This CDR3 is CASSLTEETQYF. CDR3 in DNA: TGTGCCAGCAGCTTAACAGAGGAGACCCAGTACTTC.